This T cell receptor (beta chain) was retrieved from a study of T cell responses to AZD1222 COVID-19 vaccine. As to this clone: Its antigen is still unknown.

Study-wide results and limits: Donors in the cohort were predominantly white British and more often female, and clonal diversity was possibly underestimated. There were repertoire samples only from the period after the peak T cell response. Targeting of unmutated variant regions was reportedly seen in nearly half of spike-specific TCRs.

CDR3 length: 14 residues. CDR1 MGHRA and CDR2 YSYEKL come from the germline V gene. V was trimmed by 1 base and J by 4 bases, leaving 10 bases between them. Data came from immunoSEQ multiplex PCR; TCRdb stores just in-frame clones and leaves some out. The sample lists roughly 100,000 clones; approximately 91% were seen once. The TCR sequence derives from an adult in good health. The sample here was peripheral blood, taken on day 0 of AZD1222 vaccination. The V gene is TRBV4-1, the J gene TRBJ1-2; D remains ambiguous. The CDR3: CASSQGRGPYGYTF. The CDR3, as DNA: TGCGCCAGCAGCCAAGGGCGAGGGCCCTATGGCTACACCTTC.